This is a list of T cell receptor beta chains from one sample in a study of cytomegalovirus exposure and HLA in healthy donors. This table comes from immunoSEQ multiplex PCR, and its TCRdb copy is limited to in-frame clones, with some not included. The sample gives 100,000 to 120,000 clones, approximately 90% of which show up once; roughly 1.4% is in the top ten. The sample taken for sequencing was PBMCs. These receptor sequences come from a woman aged 25 to 39 in good health and CMV-seropositive. The CDR3 runs from the conserved cysteine through the conserved F or W. D genes are given only for firm matches. Part of the rows lack a size; the others show once, few, many or a class for expanded clones.

DNA,CDR3,D,size,V,J
TGTGCCAGCAGCCGTCAGGGGCCCTACGAGCAGTACTTC,CASSRQGPYEQYF,NA,once,TRBV5-4,TRBJ2-7
TGTGCCAGCAGTTTGAGGGGACTAGCGAGTTACGAGCAGTACTTC,CASSLRGLASYEQYF,TRBD2,NA,TRBV28,TRBJ2-7
TGTGCCAGTAGTCCTGGAGGTGGTGACTATGGCTACACCTTC,CASSPGGGDYGYTF,NA,once,TRBV19,TRBJ1-2
TGTGCCAGCAGCCCTCAGGTTGTTGGGACCGGGGAGCTGTTTTTT,CASSPQVVGTGELFF,NA,NA,TRBV7-2,TRBJ2-2
TGTGCCAGCAGGATGACAGGTGCAAACTCTGGAAACACCATATATTTT,CASRMTGANSGNTIYF,NA,NA,TRBV2,TRBJ1-3
TGTGCCAGCAGTCCAGCCTCCCAAGCGGGAGTAAATGAGCAGTTCTTC,CASSPASQAGVNEQFF,TRBD2,NA,TRBV27,TRBJ2-1
TGTGCCAGCAGTGGAGGGACTAGCTTTGGTGAGCAGTTCTTC,CASSGGTSFGEQFF,TRBD2,NA,TRBV27,TRBJ2-1
TGTGCCAGCAGCTTGGTTGGACAGGAGACCCAGTACTTC,CASSLVGQETQYF,NA,NA,TRBV5-4,TRBJ2-5
TGTGCCAGCAGCCCGGGGACAGGGGAGGGGTTCGACACTGAAGCTTTCTTT,CASSPGTGEGFDTEAFF,TRBD1,once,TRBV5-4,TRBJ1-1
TGTGCCAGCTGGGACAGGGCGTACAATGAGCAGTTCTTC,CASWDRAYNEQFF,TRBD1,NA,TRBV6-5,TRBJ2-1
TGTGCCACCAGCAGAGACCCTCTCGGAAACACCATATATTTT,CATSRDPLGNTIYF,NA,few,TRBV15,TRBJ1-3
TGTGCCAGCACCCCAGGGTCCAGCTCCTACAATGAGCAGTTCTTC,CASTPGSSSYNEQFF,NA,NA,TRBV6-1,TRBJ2-1
TGTGCCTGGAGGGGGCTGTCGGACACCATATATTTT,CAWRGLSDTIYF,NA,NA,TRBV30,TRBJ1-3
TGTGCCAGCAGTTTAGGCGGGGGGGCCTACAATGAGCAGTTCTTC,CASSLGGGAYNEQFF,TRBD2,NA,TRBV27,TRBJ2-1
TGCGCCAGCAGCCTACATAGCGGGAGGGCCCAAGATACGCAGTATTTT,CASSLHSGRAQDTQYF,TRBD2,NA,TRBV5-1,TRBJ2-3
TGTGCCAGCATTTCGGACAGGGGTATTGGGAAACTGTTTTTT,CASISDRGIGKLFF,TRBD1,NA,TRBV28,TRBJ1-4
TGTGCCAGCTCACCACCGCGGGAACGAAACATTCAGTACTTC,CASSPPRERNIQYF,NA,few,TRBV18,TRBJ2-4
TGTGCCAGCAGCACGTTGGGACAGTACACCGGGGAGCTGTTTTTT,CASSTLGQYTGELFF,TRBD1,once,TRBV27,TRBJ2-2
TGTGCCAGTAATGGAGTGCGGGAGAGCTCCTACAATGAGCAGTTCTTC,CASNGVRESSYNEQFF,TRBD2,NA,TRBV19,TRBJ2-1
TGTGCCAGTAGTATAGCGGCGGGGGATACGCAGTATTTT,CASSIAAGDTQYF,NA,NA,TRBV19,TRBJ2-3
TGTGCCAGCAGCCCCCAACAGGGACAATGGACTGAAGCTTTCTTT,CASSPQQGQWTEAFF,NA,NA,TRBV9,TRBJ1-1
TGTGCCAGCAGCTTAGCTGGAGGAGGGTTTTCCTACGAGCAGTACTTC,CASSLAGGGFSYEQYF,NA,NA,TRBV7-8,TRBJ2-7
TGTGCCAGCAGTCCGACCAGGGGGTTTGGGTACGAGCAGTACTTC,CASSPTRGFGYEQYF,TRBD1,NA,TRBV6-5,TRBJ2-7
TGCGCCAGCAGCTCCCTAACTAGCGGGGGGAACAATGAGCAGTTCTTC,CASSSLTSGGNNEQFF,TRBD2,NA,TRBV5-1,TRBJ2-1
TGTGCCAGCAGTGACGTGACAGGGAATTCACCCCTCCACTTT,CASSDVTGNSPLHF,TRBD1,NA,TRBV6-1,TRBJ1-6
TGTGCCTGGTCGGACAGGTCAAATCAGCCCCAGCATTTT,CAWSDRSNQPQHF,TRBD1,NA,TRBV30,TRBJ1-5
TGTGCCAGCAGCCCACCGGGGGGGGACGCCGGGGAGCTGTTTTTT,CASSPPGGDAGELFF,TRBD2,NA,TRBV5-4,TRBJ2-2
TGTGCCAGCAGCTTAGGTTCGGGGGGTGTTGAGACCCAGTACTTC,CASSLGSGGVETQYF,TRBD2,NA,TRBV7-9,TRBJ2-5
TGTGCCAGCAGCCAAGTTTTTCGGGAGGGCCGAGAGGGCGAGCAGTACTTC,CASSQVFREGREGEQYF,TRBD2,NA,TRBV4-2,TRBJ2-7
TGTGCCAGCAGCGAATACAGGGGGACGGAGGCTAATGAAAAACTGTTTTTT,CASSEYRGTEANEKLFF,TRBD1,NA,TRBV14,TRBJ1-4
TGTGCCAGCAGTGAAGGGGCTTACGAGCAGTACTTC,CASSEGAYEQYF,NA,NA,TRBV2,TRBJ2-7
TGTGCCAGCAGAGAAGTCAGGGGGCGATTCTATGGCTACACCTTC,CASREVRGRFYGYTF,TRBD1,NA,TRBV11-2,TRBJ1-2